These 22 T cell receptor beta chains came from one sample sequenced in a study of cytomegalovirus exposure and HLA in healthy donors. Use of 60 Vbeta and 13 Jbeta primers characterized the PCR. Profiling relied on immunoSEQ multiplex PCR, and the TCRdb table lists in-frame clones only, not all of them. This table has over 150,000 clones, approximately 74% appearing once. Sequencing was carried out using PBMCs. These TCRs come from a woman younger than 45 in good health and CMV-seronegative.

This clone came up a few times. V gene TRBV6-6 combines with J gene TRBJ1-4; D is uncertain. The CDR3 is made up of 11 amino acids. V lost 5 bases and J lost 10, with 8 bases in between. Germline assignment: CDR1 MNHNY and CDR2 SVGAGI (reference sequence). CDR3 amino acids: CASSKDSKLFF. CDR3 in DNA: TGTGCCAGCAGTAAAGACTCAAAACTGTTTTTT.

As for this clone: The germline gene is not matched at one end of the junction; a read error may be the cause. This rearrangement joins TRBV28 to TRBJ1-5; TRBD1 is a possible D gene (6 bases). This CDR3 comprises 12 residues. CDR1 is MDHEN, CDR2 SYDVKM, per germline. The CDR3 coding sequence is TGTGCCAGCAGTTCCGGTTCGTTGGGACATAACTTT. Translated, it gives CASSSGSLGHNF.

In its sample, this clone was seen a few times. The chain employs TRBV6-4 and TRBJ2-1; TRBD1 matches at 11 bases. Germline CDR1 MRHNA, CDR2 SNTAGT. CDR3 length: 16 residues. V lost 4 bases and J lost 4; bases outside the gene matches: 6. The CDR3 DNA is TGTGCCAGCAGTGCAACCGGGACAGGGGGTTACAATGAGCAGTTCTTC. Its translation: CASSATGTGGYNEQFF.

Here the CDR3 DNA reads TGTGCCAGTAACTCACAGGGGATGAACACTGAAGCTTTCTTT. Protein product: CASNSQGMNTEAFF. The chain recombines TRBV19 with TRBJ1-1; 7 bases align to TRBD1. The V segment lost 7 bases and the J segment 0 bases; nucleotides outside the gene matches: 5. Germline CDR1 reads LNHDA; CDR2 reads SQIVND (reference sequence). The CDR3 runs 14 residues.

J is TRBJ2-7 and V is TRBV18; weak D call: TRBD2 (6 bases). The germline gives CDR1 KGHSH, CDR2 LQKENI. CDR3 length: 16 amino acids. Trimming shortened V by 2 bases and J by 2 bases, and 16 bases separated the two germline ends. The DNA for the CDR3 is TGTGCCAGCTCACCAAATCAAGTAACGGGAGCCTACGAGCAGTACTTC. Amino acid sequence: CASSPNQVTGAYEQYF.

This chain joins TRBV5-1 and TRBJ2-2, with D perhaps matching TRBD2 (5 bases). V lost 4 bases, J lost 3 bases, and 13 bases lay in between. This CDR3 has 15 residues. CDR1 is SGHRS, CDR2 YFSETQ, per germline. CDR3 coding DNA: TGCGCCAGCAGCATGAGAATCGGGGACACCGGGGAGCTGTTTTTT. Amino acids: CASSMRIGDTGELFF.

V usage is TRBV7-9 and J usage is TRBJ2-1; 7 nucleotides align to TRBD1. V lost 3 bases, J lost 0 bases, and 5 bases stayed unmatched. The CDR3 consists of 16 residues. The V gene's germline CDR1 is SEHNR and CDR2 FQNEAQ (reference sequence). The CDR3 sequence is CASSFLQGFSYNEQFF. The DNA for the CDR3 is TGTGCCAGCAGCTTTCTACAGGGGTTCTCCTACAATGAGCAGTTCTTC.

This rearrangement joins TRBV4-3 to TRBJ2-1, with a tentative D call TRBD2 (5 bases). This CDR3 has 15 amino acids. V was cut by 0 bases and J by 6 bases, with 12 bases left in between. Germline V gives CDR1 LGHNA, CDR2 YSLEER. The DNA for the CDR3 is TGCGCCAGCAGCCAAGATTATAAGGCGGGCAATGAGCAGTTCTTC. Residues: CASSQDYKAGNEQFF.

The chain links TRBV11-3 to TRBJ1-1; D call uncertain. V gave up 5 bases and J gave up 1 base, with 8 bases separating them. The CDR3 contains 13 residues. In germline, CDR1 is SGHNT, CDR2 YENEEA. This chain's CDR3 is CASSQARNTEAFF. CDR3 sequence (DNA): TGTGCCAGCAGCCAAGCCCGGAACACTGAAGCTTTCTTT. Together with reference TRBV11-3 and TRBJ1-1, the CDR3 gives the full variable domain: EAGVVQSPRYKIIEKKQPVAFWCNPISGHNTLYWYLQNLGQGPELLIRYENEEAVDDSQLPKDRFSAERLKGVDSTLKIQPAELGDSAVYLCASSQARNTEAFFGQGTRLTVV.

The chain links TRBV15 to TRBJ1-5; weak D call: TRBD1 (5 bases). V was cut by 0 bases and J by 8 bases, with 14 bases left in between. CDR1 LNHNV and CDR2 YYDKDF come from the germline V gene (reference sequence). The CDR3 totals 15 residues. CDR3 DNA: TGTGCCACCAGCAGAGATTACGACAGAAGCGAGCCCCAGCATTTT. Amino acids: CATSRDYDRSEPQHF.

This clone turned up a few times. CDR3 DNA sequence: TGTGCCATCAGTGAGTCAGTGGTGGGGACTTTAAGGGACGAGCAGTACTTC. It translates to CAISESVVGTLRDEQYF. The V gene is TRBV10-3, the J gene TRBJ2-7; the D gene is possibly TRBD2 (6 bases). The CDR3 loop spans 17 amino acids. Trimming removed 0 bases at V and 5 bases at J, with 20 bases between. Germline V gene sequence: CDR1 ENHRY, CDR2 SYGVKD.

The genes are TRBV4-2 and TRBJ2-3; 8 positions match TRBD1. The ends lost 2 bases at V and 3 bases at J; junction bases unmatched: 4. Per the germline V gene, CDR1 is LGHNA and CDR2 is YNFKEQ. The CDR3 has 15 amino acids. The CDR3: CASSQSGGRTDTQYF. In DNA, the CDR3 is TGTGCCAGCAGCCAATCAGGGGGCAGGACAGATACGCAGTATTTT.

CDR3 coding DNA: TGTGCCAGTAGTATCGGCGGGACGGCAAGTGAGCAGTTCTTC. It codes for CASSIGGTASEQFF. The rearrangement links TRBV19 to TRBJ2-1, with a weak D call TRBD2 (6 bases). V lost 3 bases, J lost 9 bases, and 15 bases lay in between. The V gene's germline CDR1 is LNHDA and CDR2 SQIVND (reference sequence). CDR3 length: 14 residues.

The chain is built from TRBV6-5 and TRBJ2-1; 12 positions agree with TRBD2. The germline gives CDR1 MNHEY, CDR2 SVGAGI. Trimming cost V 4 bases and J 10 bases; bases outside gene matches: 2. The length of the CDR3 is 13 residues. CDR3 nucleotides: TGTGCCAGCAGTTTACTAGCGGGAGGCGAGCAGTTCTTC. Its translation: CASSLLAGGEQFF.

Only one count was recorded for this clone. The gene calls are TRBV27 and TRBJ2-5; D is unclear. V was trimmed by 6 bases and J by 1 base, leaving 12 bases between them. The CDR3 spans 14 residues. In germline, CDR1 is MNHEY, CDR2 SMNVEV (reference sequence). CDR3 residues: CASSSTAAQETQYF. The CDR3 DNA is TGTGCCAGCAGCTCTACAGCCGCCCAAGAGACCCAGTACTTC.

The V gene is TRBV7-2, the J gene TRBJ2-2; a weak D match, TRBD2 (5 bases). V dropped 8 bases and J dropped 7 bases, with 11 bases sitting between them. The CDR3 extends over 12 amino acids. Germline CDR1 is SGHTA and CDR2 is FQGNSA. The CDR3 spells CASGLTYGELFF. The CDR3 DNA reads as TGTGCCAGCGGACTTACCTACGGGGAGCTGTTTTTT.

This chain links TRBV5-4 with TRBJ2-1; 13 bases are a match to TRBD2. This CDR3 has 16 residues. Germline V gene lookup returns CDR1 SGHNT and CDR2 YYREEE (reference sequence). V lost 0 bases to trimming and J lost 7 bases; unmatched junction nucleotides: 4. The CDR3 DNA is TGTGCCAGCAGCTTGGCCGGGACTAGCGGGAAGAATGAGCAGTTCTTC. Translated, it gives CASSLAGTSGKNEQFF.

There are a few counts of this clone. The chain is built from TRBV7-2 and TRBJ2-1, with TRBD1 matching 7 bases. Germline CDR1 reads SGHTA; CDR2 reads FQGNSA. V shed 5 bases and J 8 bases; nucleotides not matched to a gene: 9. This CDR3 spans 14 amino acids. This CDR3 reads CASSPGQYIDEQFF. The DNA for the CDR3 is TGTGCCAGCAGCCCGGGACAGTATATTGATGAGCAGTTCTTC.

The chain employs TRBV2 and TRBJ1-5, with D tentatively TRBD1 (6 bases). The V gene lost 6 bases and the J gene lost 6 bases, with 15 bases spanning the gap. The germline CDR1 and CDR2 sequences are SNHLY and FYNNEI. The CDR3 length is 14 residues. This chain's CDR3 is CASRPTGRGQPQHF. The CDR3, as DNA: TGTGCCAGCAGACCCACAGGGCGAGGTCAGCCCCAGCATTTT.

The chain employs TRBV9 and TRBJ2-1, with 8 nucleotides matching TRBD2. The CDR3 runs to 16 residues. Germline values: CDR1 SGDLS, CDR2 YYNGEE. With V trimmed by 4 bases and J by 3 bases, 9 bases remained unmatched. CDR3 loop: CASSPSAGGNYNEQFF. CDR3 sequence (DNA): TGTGCCAGCAGCCCTTCGGCGGGGGGAAACTACAATGAGCAGTTCTTC.

The chain employs TRBV4-1 and TRBJ2-7; 9 bases are shared with TRBD1. The CDR3 length is 16 residues. Germline CDR1 reads MGHRA; CDR2 reads YSYEKL. The V gene end was trimmed by 0 bases and the J gene end by 2 bases; junction bases not matched to a gene: 5. The CDR3 region is CASSQDRTGVTYEQYF. The DNA of the CDR3 is TGCGCCAGCAGCCAAGATCGGACAGGGGTCACCTACGAGCAGTACTTC.

CDR3 residues: CASSLDPGGPADTQYF. In DNA, the CDR3 is TGCGCCAGCAGCTTGGACCCGGGAGGGCCAGCAGATACGCAGTATTTT. J is TRBJ2-3 and V is TRBV5-1; TRBD2 aligns across 8 bases. V shed 0 bases and J 4 bases; nucleotides not matched to a gene: 7. The germline V gene encodes CDR1 SGHRS and CDR2 YFSETQ. The CDR3 sequence is 16 residues long.